Shown below are 8 T cell receptor beta chains from a single sample sequenced in a study of T-cell reconstitution after alpha-beta-depleted transplantation in children. The authors prepared the TCRbeta library with unique molecular identifiers. TCRdb itself ran the PCR reads through MiXCR, one entry per CDR3 protein. The sample records approximately 630,000 distinct CDR3 sequences, 13% being singletons. Source: PBMCs, taken before TCRalphabeta/CD19-depleted stem cell transplant. Receptor source: a girl aged 2-9 years with congenital amegakaryocytic thrombocytopenia, due to receive a stem cell transplant.

This clonotype was counted only a few times. The chain couples TRBV5-1 to TRBJ2-2, with D hard to call. The CDR3 consists of 13 residues. Per the germline V gene, CDR1 is SGHRS and CDR2 is YFSETQ. Trimming removed 0 bases from V and 8 bases from J, with 8 bases in between. This CDR3 reads CASSLDDLGELFF. In DNA form, the CDR3 reads TGCGCCAGCAGCTTGGATGACCTTGGGGAGCTGTTTTTT. The full variable domain, rest sourced from reference TRBV5-1 and TRBJ2-2, is KAGVTQTPRYLIKTRGQQVTLSCSPISGHRSVSWYQQTPGQGLQFLFEYFSETQRNKGNFPGRFSGRQFSNSRSEMNVSTLELGDSALYLCASSLDDLGELFFGEGSRLTVL.

This clonotype was detected many times. This rearrangement joins TRBV5-1 to TRBJ1-1; no reliable D call. The CDR3 loop spans 18 amino acids. CDR1 and CDR2 (germline): SGHRS, YFSETQ. V lost 4 bases to trimming and J lost 2 bases, with 24 bases between them. Here the CDR3 DNA reads TGCGCCAGCAGCGACGGGGTCTTTGATGGCCAAACAAACACTGAAGCTTTCTTT. This sequence encodes CASSDGVFDGQTNTEAFF. Full variable domain (rest looked up from reference TRBV5-1 and TRBJ1-1): KAGVTQTPRYLIKTRGQQVTLSCSPISGHRSVSWYQQTPGQGLQFLFEYFSETQRNKGNFPGRFSGRQFSNSRSEMNVSTLELGDSALYLCASSDGVFDGQTNTEAFFGQGTRLTVV.

This chain joins TRBV5-1 and TRBJ2-7; no firm D call. Trimming shortened V by 6 bases and J by 7 bases, and 11 bases separated the two germline ends. Germline loops: CDR1 SGHRS, CDR2 YFSETQ. The CDR3 covers 11 residues. CDR3 nucleotides: TGCGCCAGCAACCCTACGCGAGAGCAGTACTTC. Protein product: CASNPTREQYF.

This clonotype came up a few times. The chain employs TRBV5-1 and TRBJ2-1; TRBD2 aligns across 7 bases. Trimming removed 2 bases from V and 8 bases from J; junction bases left unmatched: 7. Germline loops: CDR1 SGHRS, CDR2 YFSETQ. The CDR3 extends over 14 amino acids. The CDR3 sequence: CASSFRAGSDEQFF. CDR3 sequence (DNA): TGCGCCAGCAGCTTCCGAGCGGGAAGCGATGAGCAGTTCTTC.

This clonotype was observed many times. The rearrangement uses TRBV29-1 and TRBJ2-1, with TRBD2 as a possible D gene (6 bases). The V gene lost 4 bases and the J gene lost 13 bases, with 20 bases spanning the gap. The CDR3 is 13 residues long. Germline-derived CDR1 and CDR2 are SQVTM and ANQGSEA. The CDR3 sequence: CSVVQALLGLQFF. CDR3 DNA sequence: TGCAGCGTTGTGCAGGCCCTTTTGGGACTCCAGTTCTTC.

The chain is built from TRBV20-1 and TRBJ2-7; 10 positions match TRBD2. V lost 5 bases and J lost 7; bases outside the gene matches: 11. The CDR3 is 14 amino acids. Germline V gene data show CDR1 as DFQATT and CDR2 as SNEGSKA (reference sequence). The CDR3 DNA follows: TGCAGTGCTTTTCCCACTAGCGGGACGGAAGAGCAGTACTTC. This encodes CSAFPTSGTEEQYF.

The chain carries TRBV27 and TRBJ2-7; D not resolved. Between the trimmed V and J ends, which lost 1 base and 3 bases, there was a span of 4 bases. This CDR3 spans 12 amino acids. Germline loops: CDR1 MNHEY, CDR2 SMNVEV (reference sequence). In nucleotides, the CDR3 is TGTGCCAGCAGTTTATATAACTACGAGCAGTACTTC. As protein: CASSLYNYEQYF.

The chain joins TRBV14 to TRBJ2-1; 13 bases line up with TRBD2. The V gene end was trimmed by 1 base and the J gene end by 8 bases; junction bases not matched to a gene: 5. The CDR3 contains 16 residues. The germline gives CDR1 SGHDN, CDR2 FVKESK. Here the CDR3 reads CASSQGTSGSWDEQFF. The CDR3 region has the DNA TGTGCCAGCAGCCAAGGGACTAGCGGGAGCTGGGATGAGCAGTTCTTC.